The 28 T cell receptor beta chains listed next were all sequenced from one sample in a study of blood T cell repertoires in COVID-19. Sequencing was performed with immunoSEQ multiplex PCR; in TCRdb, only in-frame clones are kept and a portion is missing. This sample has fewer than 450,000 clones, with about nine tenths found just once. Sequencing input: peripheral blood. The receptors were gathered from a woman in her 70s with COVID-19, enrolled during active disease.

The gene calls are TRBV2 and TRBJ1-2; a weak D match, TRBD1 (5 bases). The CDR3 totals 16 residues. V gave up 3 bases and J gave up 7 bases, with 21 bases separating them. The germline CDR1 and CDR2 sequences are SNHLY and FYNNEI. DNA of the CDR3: TGTGCCAGCAGTGATGACTTGATAGGGCAGGGCGGTGGCTACACCTTC. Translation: CASSDDLIGQGGGYTF.

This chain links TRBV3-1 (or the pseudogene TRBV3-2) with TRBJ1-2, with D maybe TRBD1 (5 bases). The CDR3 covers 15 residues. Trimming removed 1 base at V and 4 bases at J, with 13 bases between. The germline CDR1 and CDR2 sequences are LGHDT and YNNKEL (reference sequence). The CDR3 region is CASSQAATGGYGYTF. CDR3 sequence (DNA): TGTGCCAGCAGCCAAGCCGCCACGGGGGGCTATGGCTACACCTTC.

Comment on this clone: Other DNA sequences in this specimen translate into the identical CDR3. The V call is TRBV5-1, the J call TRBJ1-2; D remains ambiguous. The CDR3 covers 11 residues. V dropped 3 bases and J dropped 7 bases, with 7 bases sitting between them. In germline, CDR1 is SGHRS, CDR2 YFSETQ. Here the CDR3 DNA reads TGCGCCAGCAGCTCCGGGTCTGGCTACACCTTC. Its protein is CASSSGSGYTF.

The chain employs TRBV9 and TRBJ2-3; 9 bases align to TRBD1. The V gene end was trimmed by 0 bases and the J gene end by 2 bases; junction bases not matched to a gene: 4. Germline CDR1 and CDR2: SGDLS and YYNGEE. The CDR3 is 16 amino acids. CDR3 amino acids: CASSVVDRGPTDTQYF. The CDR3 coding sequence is TGTGCCAGCAGCGTAGTGGACAGGGGCCCCACAGATACGCAGTATTTT.

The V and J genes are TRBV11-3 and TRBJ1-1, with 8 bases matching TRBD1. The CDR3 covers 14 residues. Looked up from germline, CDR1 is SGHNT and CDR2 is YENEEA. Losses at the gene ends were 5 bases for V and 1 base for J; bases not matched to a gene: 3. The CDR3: CASSIGQGNTEAFF. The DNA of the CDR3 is TGTGCCAGCAGCATAGGACAGGGGAACACTGAAGCTTTCTTT.

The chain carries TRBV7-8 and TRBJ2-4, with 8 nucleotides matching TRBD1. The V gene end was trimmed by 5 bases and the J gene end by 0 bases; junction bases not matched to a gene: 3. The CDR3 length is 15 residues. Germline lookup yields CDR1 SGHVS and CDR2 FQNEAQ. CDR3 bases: TGTGCCAGCAGCATCGGACAGGGAGCCAAAAACATTCAGTACTTC. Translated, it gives CASSIGQGAKNIQYF.

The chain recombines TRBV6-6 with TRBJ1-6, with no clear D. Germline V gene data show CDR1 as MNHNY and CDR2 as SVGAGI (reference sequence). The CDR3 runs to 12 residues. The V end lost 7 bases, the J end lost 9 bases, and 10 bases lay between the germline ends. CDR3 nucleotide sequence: TGTGCCAGCACTGGCACCACTTCACCCCTCCACTTT. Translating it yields CASTGTTSPLHF.

CDR3 loop: CASSPTGGAAKNIQYF. CDR3 DNA: TGCGCCAGCAGCCCGACAGGGGGGGCGGCCAAAAACATTCAGTACTTC. V usage is TRBV5-1 and J usage is TRBJ2-4; 9 bases align to TRBD1. Germline CDR1 SGHRS, CDR2 YFSETQ. V lost 4 bases and J lost 1; bases outside the gene matches: 6. The CDR3 loop spans 16 amino acids.

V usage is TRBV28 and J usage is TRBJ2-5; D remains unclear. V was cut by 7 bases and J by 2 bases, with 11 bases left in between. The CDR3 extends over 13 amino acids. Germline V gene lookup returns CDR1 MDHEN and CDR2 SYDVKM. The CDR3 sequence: CASKVTGQETQYF. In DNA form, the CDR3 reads TGTGCCAGCAAGGTGACTGGTCAAGAGACCCAGTACTTC.

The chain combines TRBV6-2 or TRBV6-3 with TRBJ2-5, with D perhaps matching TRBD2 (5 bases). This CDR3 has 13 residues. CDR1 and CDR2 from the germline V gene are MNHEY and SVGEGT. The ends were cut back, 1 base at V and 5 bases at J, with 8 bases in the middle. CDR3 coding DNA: TGTGCCAGCAGTTACTTGGACTCGGAGACCCAGTACTTC. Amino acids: CASSYLDSETQYF.

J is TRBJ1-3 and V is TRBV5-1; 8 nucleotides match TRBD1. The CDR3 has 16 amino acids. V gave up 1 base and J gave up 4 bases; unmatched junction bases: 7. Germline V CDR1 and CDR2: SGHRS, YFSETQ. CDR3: CASSLLLTGEGNTIYF. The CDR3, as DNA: TGCGCCAGCAGCTTGTTATTGACAGGGGAAGGAAACACCATATATTTT.

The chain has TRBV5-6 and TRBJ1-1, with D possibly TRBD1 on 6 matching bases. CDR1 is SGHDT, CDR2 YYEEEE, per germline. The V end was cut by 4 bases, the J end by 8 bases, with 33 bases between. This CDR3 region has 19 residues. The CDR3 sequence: CASSPTGLVTERRTLEAFF. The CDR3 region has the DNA TGTGCCAGCAGCCCCACAGGGTTGGTAACTGAACGGCGCACTCTCGAAGCTTTCTTT.

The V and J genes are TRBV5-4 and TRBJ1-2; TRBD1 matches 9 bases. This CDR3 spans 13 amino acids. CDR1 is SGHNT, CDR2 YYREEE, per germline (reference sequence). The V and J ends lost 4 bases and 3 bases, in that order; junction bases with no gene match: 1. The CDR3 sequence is CASSRTGDYGYTF. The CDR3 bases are TGTGCCAGCAGCCGGACAGGGGACTATGGCTACACCTTC.

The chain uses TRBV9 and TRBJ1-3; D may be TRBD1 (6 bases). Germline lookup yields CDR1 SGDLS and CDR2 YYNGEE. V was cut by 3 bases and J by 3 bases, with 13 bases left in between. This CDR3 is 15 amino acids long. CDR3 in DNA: TGTGCCAGCAGCGAACAGGGAGTGGTTGGAAACACCATATATTTT. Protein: CASSEQGVVGNTIYF.

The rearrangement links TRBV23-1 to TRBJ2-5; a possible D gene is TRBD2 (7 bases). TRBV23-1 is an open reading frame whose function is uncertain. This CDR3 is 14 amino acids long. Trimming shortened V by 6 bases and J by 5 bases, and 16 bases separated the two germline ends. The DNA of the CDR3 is TGCGCCAGCAGGAATCGGGGGAGGGGGGAGACCCAGTACTTC. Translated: CASRNRGRGETQYF.

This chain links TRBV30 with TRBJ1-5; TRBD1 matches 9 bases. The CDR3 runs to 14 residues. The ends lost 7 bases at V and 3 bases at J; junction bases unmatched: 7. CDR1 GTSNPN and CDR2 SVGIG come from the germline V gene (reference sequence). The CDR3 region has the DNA TGTGCCTCCCAGGACAGGGGAACCAATCAGCCCCAGCATTTT. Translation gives CASQDRGTNQPQHF.

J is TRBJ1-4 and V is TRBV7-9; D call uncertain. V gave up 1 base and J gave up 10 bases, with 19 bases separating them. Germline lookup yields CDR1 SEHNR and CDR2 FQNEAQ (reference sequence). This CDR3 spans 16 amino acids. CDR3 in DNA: TGTGCCAGCAGCTTAGGGTCGACGGAGGCGGAAGGAAAACTGTTTTTT. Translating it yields CASSLGSTEAEGKLFF.

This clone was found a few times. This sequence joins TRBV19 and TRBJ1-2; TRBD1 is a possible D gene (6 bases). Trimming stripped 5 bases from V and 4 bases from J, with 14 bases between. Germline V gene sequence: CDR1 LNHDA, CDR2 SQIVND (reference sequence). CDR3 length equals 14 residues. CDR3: CASSLWTAPYGYTF. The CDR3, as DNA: TGTGCCAGTAGTTTATGGACAGCCCCCTATGGCTACACCTTC.

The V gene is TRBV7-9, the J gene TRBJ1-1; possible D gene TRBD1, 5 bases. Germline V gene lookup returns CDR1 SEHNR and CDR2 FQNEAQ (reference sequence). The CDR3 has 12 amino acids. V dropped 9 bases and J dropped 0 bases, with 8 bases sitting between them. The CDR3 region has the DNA TGTGCCAGACAGGATTTGAACACTGAAGCTTTCTTT. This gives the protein CARQDLNTEAFF.

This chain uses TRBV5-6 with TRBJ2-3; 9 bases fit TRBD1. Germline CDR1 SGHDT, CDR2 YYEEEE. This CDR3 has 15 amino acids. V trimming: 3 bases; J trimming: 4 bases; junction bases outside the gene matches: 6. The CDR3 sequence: CASSYGQGRADTQYF. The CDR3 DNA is TGTGCCAGCAGCTACGGACAGGGGAGGGCAGATACGCAGTATTTT. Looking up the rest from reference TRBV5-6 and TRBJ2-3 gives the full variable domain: DAGVTQSPTHLIKTRGQQVTLRCSPKSGHDTVSWYQQALGQGPQFIFQYYEEEERQRGNFPDRFSGHQFPNYSSELNVNALLLGDSALYLCASSYGQGRADTQYFGPGTRLTVL.

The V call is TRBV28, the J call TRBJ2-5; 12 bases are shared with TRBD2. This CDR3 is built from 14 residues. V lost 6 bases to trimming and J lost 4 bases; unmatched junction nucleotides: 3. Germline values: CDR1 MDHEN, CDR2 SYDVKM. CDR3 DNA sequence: TGTGCCAGCAGAGCTAGCGGGGGGGTAGAGACCCAGTACTTC. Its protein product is CASRASGGVETQYF.

This CDR3 reads CASSDGVAAPQETQYF. The CDR3 DNA follows: TGTGCCAGCAGTGATGGAGTAGCGGCCCCCCAAGAGACCCAGTACTTC. The chain has TRBV6-1 and TRBJ2-5, with a tentative D call TRBD2 (6 bases). Germline-derived CDR1 and CDR2 are MNHNS and SASEGT. Between the trimmed V and J ends, which lost 3 bases and 1 base, there was a span of 15 bases. This CDR3 region has 16 residues.

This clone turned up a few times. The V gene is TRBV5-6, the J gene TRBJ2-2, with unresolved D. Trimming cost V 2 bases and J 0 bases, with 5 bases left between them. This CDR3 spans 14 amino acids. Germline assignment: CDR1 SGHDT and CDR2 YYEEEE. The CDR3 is CASSFVANTGELFF. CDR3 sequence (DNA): TGTGCCAGCAGCTTTGTCGCGAACACCGGGGAGCTGTTTTTT.

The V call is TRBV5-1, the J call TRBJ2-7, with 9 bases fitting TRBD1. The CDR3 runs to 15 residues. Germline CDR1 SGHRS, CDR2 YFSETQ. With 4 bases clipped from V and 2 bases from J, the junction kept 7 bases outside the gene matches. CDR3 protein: CASSLGQGRAYEQYF. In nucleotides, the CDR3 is TGCGCCAGCAGCCTCGGACAGGGGAGGGCCTACGAGCAGTACTTC.

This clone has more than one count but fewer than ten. DNA of the CDR3: TGTGCCAGCAGCCTAACACCCACCGGGGAGTCACCCCTCCACTTT. Translated: CASSLTPTGESPLHF. The chain uses TRBV9 and TRBJ1-6; D not certain. Trimming took off 4 bases at V and 10 bases at J, with 18 bases between the two ends. Germline V gives CDR1 SGDLS, CDR2 YYNGEE. The CDR3 runs 15 residues.

DNA for the CDR3: TGTGCCTGGAGTGTACAGGGGGGACAGGGTGATTATGGCTACACCTTC. Amino acids: CAWSVQGGQGDYGYTF. The chain uses TRBV30 and TRBJ1-2; 9 bases agree with TRBD1. The CDR3 totals 16 residues. Germline CDR1 reads GTSNPN; CDR2 reads SVGIG (reference sequence). V lost 0 bases to trimming and J lost 5 bases; unmatched junction nucleotides: 10.

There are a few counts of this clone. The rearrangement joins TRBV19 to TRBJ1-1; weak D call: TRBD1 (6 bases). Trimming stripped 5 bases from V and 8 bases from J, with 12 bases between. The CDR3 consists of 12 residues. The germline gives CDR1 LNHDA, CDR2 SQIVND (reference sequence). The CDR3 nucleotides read TGTGCCAGTAGTCCTGGACAGAGAGAAGCTTTCTTT. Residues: CASSPGQREAFF.

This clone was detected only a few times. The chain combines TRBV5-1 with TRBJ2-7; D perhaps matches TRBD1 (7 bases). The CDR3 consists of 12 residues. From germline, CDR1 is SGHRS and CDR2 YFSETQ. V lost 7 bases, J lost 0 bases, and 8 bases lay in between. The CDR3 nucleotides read TGCGCCAGCCAGGGGGGCTCCTACGAGCAGTACTTC. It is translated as CASQGGSYEQYF.